These T cell receptor beta chains were read from a single sample in a study of blood T cell repertoires in COVID-19. This table comes from immunoSEQ multiplex PCR, and its TCRdb copy is limited to in-frame clones, with some not included. The profile covers about 74,000 clones, with 84% appearing a single time and more than 8% taken by the ten largest. The sample taken for sequencing was peripheral blood. Every receptor here comes from a man over 45 with active COVID-19. Each CDR3 is given with its conserved first and last residue. The order of the fields is V gene, CDR3 protein.

>TRBV30
CAWSVPARAHF
>TRBV4-1
CASSQVGGQPQHF
>TRBV10-3
CAISESPSLAGGEQYF
>TRBV7-7
CASSPSPATGELFF
>TRBV4-2
CASSQDPGGETPVNF
>TRBV6-1
CASSEWGQPNQPQHF
>TRBV4-2
CASSQEGQGWGGGYTF
>TRBV6-5
CASSPFDRVDEQYF
>TRBV11-2
CASSLGGIGRDAFF
>TRBV14
CASSLRAFSGNTIYF
>TRBV19
CASSIRPRDRGSGYTF
>TRBV5-8
CASSPRNYGYTF
>TRBV11-2
CASSLGQGLVEAFF
>TRBV6-5
CAQSHRDTQYF
>TRBV6-5
CASSTRQGRANVLTF
>TRBV5-4
CASSPRSSRGETQYF
>TRBV3-1/TRBV3-2
CASSQEGLAGRAYEQYF
>TRBV10-3
CAIGTGGGLVTQYF
>TRBV5-5
CASSPEWRRTDGYTF
>TRBV5-4
CASSGDRGPGDTEAFF
>TRBV6-5
CASSSPRVWVGGYTF
>TRBV6-4
CASSESIAGGQFF
>TRBV7-9
CASSLVQAGEQFF
>TRBV11-3
CASSSADTQYF
>TRBV3-1/TRBV3-2
CASSQGGIRTDRFTF
>TRBV11-2
CASSLATYEQYF
>TRBV5-6
CASSSPQAGLTIPYEQYF
>TRBV6-5
CASNRQSHTGELFF
>TRBV7-7
CASSTGLAGTQETQYF
>TRBV12-3/TRBV12-4
CASSQGADEKLFF
>TRBV19
CASSIKSSVGLAAGNEQFF
>TRBV5-1
CASSLGENTGELFF
>TRBV21-1
CASSKLPEREGPYEQYF
>TRBV4-1
CASSQRTGPDTQYF
>TRBV5-4
CASSATGTGLLYEQYF
>TRBV11-2
CASSFRGRQGSPNYGYTF
>TRBV2
CASYGQVESWDEQYF
>TRBV5-1
CASSLHGRNPIELDTQYF
>TRBV15
CATSGRTGGNTEAFF
>TRBV6-4
CASSVAASTDTQYF